The 8 T cell receptor beta chains presented below share a single source sample, sequenced in a study of cytomegalovirus exposure and HLA in healthy donors. PCR primers comprised 60 Vbeta and 13 Jbeta primers. This table comes from immunoSEQ multiplex PCR, and its TCRdb copy is limited to in-frame clones, with some not included. The profile shows about 160,000 clones, under 85% of them singletons. Sequenced: PBMCs. The receptor source for this set is a man between 50 and 59 years old in good health and CMV-seropositive.

This clone was picked up a small number of times. The chain combines TRBV5-6 with TRBJ2-3; 12 bases match TRBD2. From germline, CDR1 is SGHDT and CDR2 YYEEEE. The CDR3 extends over 18 amino acids. Germline trimming cut 3 bases from V and 5 bases from J; bases unmatched to any gene: 13. The CDR3 DNA is TGTGCCAGCAGCTCGCAAGGGGGACTAGCGGGCCCGGTAGATACGCAGTATTTT. This sequence encodes CASSSQGGLAGPVDTQYF. The whole variable domain, remainder taken from reference TRBV5-6 and TRBJ2-3, is DAGVTQSPTHLIKTRGQQVTLRCSPKSGHDTVSWYQQALGQGPQFIFQYYEEEERQRGNFPDRFSGHQFPNYSSELNVNALLLGDSALYLCASSSQGGLAGPVDTQYFGPGTRLTVL.

This clone was counted between two and nine times. This chain uses TRBV5-1 with TRBJ1-5, with 7 bases aligning to TRBD1. Per the germline V gene, CDR1 is SGHRS and CDR2 is YFSETQ. V trimming: 4 bases; J trimming: 1 base; junction bases outside the gene matches: 5. The CDR3 is 15 amino acids. CDR3 sequence (DNA): TGCGCCAGCAGCCAACAGGGGTTGAGCAATCAGCCCCAGCATTTT. The encoded protein is CASSQQGLSNQPQHF.

The rearrangement links TRBV6-5 to TRBJ2-1; a possible D gene is TRBD2 (6 bases). The CDR3 is made up of 11 amino acids. The V and J ends lost 8 bases and 5 bases respectively, with 7 bases between them. Germline lookup yields CDR1 MNHEY and CDR2 SVGAGI. Here the CDR3 DNA reads TGTGCCAGCTGGGGGGACAATGAGCAGTTCTTC. Translating it yields CASWGDNEQFF.

The V call is TRBV9, the J call TRBJ1-2; 10 bases fit TRBD1. Germline trimming cut 4 bases from V and 5 bases from J; bases unmatched to any gene: 5. Germline lookup yields CDR1 SGDLS and CDR2 YYNGEE. This CDR3 has 14 amino acids. This CDR3 is CASSSTGGGYGYTF. In DNA, the CDR3 is TGTGCCAGCAGCTCGACAGGGGGCGGGTATGGCTACACCTTC.

The V call is TRBV19, the J call TRBJ1-5; D is uncertain. This CDR3 region has 17 residues. CDR1 and CDR2 (germline): LNHDA, SQIVND (reference sequence). V was clipped by 3 bases and J by 0 bases, with 15 bases between them. DNA of the CDR3: TGTGCCAGTAGTATTGAGGCCACCTACTATAGCAATCAGCCCCAGCATTTT. Protein: CASSIEATYYSNQPQHF.

This clone showed up just once. The chain combines TRBV19 with TRBJ1-5; 8 nucleotides match TRBD1. The CDR3 contains 14 residues. Germline V gene sequence: CDR1 LNHDA, CDR2 SQIVND (reference sequence). V was clipped by 8 bases and J by 1 base; unmatched bases: 4. CDR3 protein: CASGTGKSNQPQHF. The DNA of the CDR3 is TGTGCCAGTGGGACAGGAAAAAGCAATCAGCCCCAGCATTTT.

The chain combines TRBV28 with TRBJ1-3, with 8 bases matching TRBD1. The trim removed 6 bases at V and 5 bases at J, leaving 9 bases unmatched. CDR1 and CDR2 from the germline V gene are MDHEN and SYDVKM. There are 15 residues in the CDR3. CDR3 sequence reads: CASSYTWTGRNTIYF. In nucleotides, the CDR3 is TGTGCCAGCAGCTATACTTGGACAGGGCGAAACACCATATATTTT.

The chain joins TRBV10-3 to TRBJ1-1; D possibly corresponds to TRBD1 (6 bases). V was trimmed by 0 bases and J by 4 bases, leaving 18 bases between them. The CDR3 extends over 17 amino acids. Per the germline V gene, CDR1 is ENHRY and CDR2 is SYGVKD. CDR3 residues: CAISESPGRFRGTEAFF. CDR3 in DNA: TGTGCCATCAGTGAGTCTCCGGGGAGATTCAGGGGCACTGAAGCTTTCTTT.